The entry that follows covers one T cell receptor beta chain sequence. This sample is drawn from a study of OX40 agonist ivuxolimab in advanced cancers. About the study: Allowance was made for prior anti-PD-1, anti-PD-L1 or anti-CTLA-4 therapy, and roughly 40% had some.

In germline, CDR1 is MNHNS, CDR2 SASEGT. The CDR3 has 14 residues. Trimming took off 1 base at V and 7 bases at J, with 11 bases between the two ends. TCRdb's table, derived via immunoSEQ multiplex PCR, lists solely in-frame clones and lacks some. This sample has about 120,000 clones, with around 93% found just once. The sequencing used CD4+ or CD8+ T cells sorted from blood, collected in a trial of the OX40 agonist ivuxolimab. V usage is TRBV6-1 and J usage is TRBJ1-5; D might be TRBD1 (6 bases). This receptor was obtained from an adult with an advanced solid tumor such as melanoma, head and neck, liver or kidney cancer. CDR3: CASSEVGGVQPQHF. The CDR3 bases are TGTGCCAGCAGTGAAGTAGGGGGGGTGCAGCCCCAGCATTTT.